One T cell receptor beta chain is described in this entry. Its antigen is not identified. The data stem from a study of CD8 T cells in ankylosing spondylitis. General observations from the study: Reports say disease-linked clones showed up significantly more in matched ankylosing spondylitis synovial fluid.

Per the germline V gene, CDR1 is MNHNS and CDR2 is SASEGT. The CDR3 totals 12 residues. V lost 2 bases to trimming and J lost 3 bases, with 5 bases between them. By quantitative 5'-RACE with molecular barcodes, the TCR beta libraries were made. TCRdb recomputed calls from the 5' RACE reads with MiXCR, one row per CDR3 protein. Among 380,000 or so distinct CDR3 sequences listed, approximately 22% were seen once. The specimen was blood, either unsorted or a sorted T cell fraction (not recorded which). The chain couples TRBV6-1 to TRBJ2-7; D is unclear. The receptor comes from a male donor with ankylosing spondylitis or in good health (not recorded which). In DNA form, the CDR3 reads TGTGCCAGCAGTGAAATGGACTACGAGCAGTACTTC. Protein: CASSEMDYEQYF.